The TCR beta chain described here comes from a study of CD8+CD57+ T cells in acquired aplastic anemia. The CDR3 is made up of 18 amino acids. Per germline, CDR1 SGHNT and CDR2 YENEEA. Trimming shortened V by 0 bases and J by 3 bases, and 19 bases separated the two germline ends. The study profiled TCR beta VDJ and CDR3 using genomic DNA as template. TCRdb re-called the reads through MiXCR, storing one row per CDR3 protein. Here the sample spans a few hundred thousand distinct CDR3 sequences, 65% to 80% being singletons. The sequence derives from a human donor in good health, serving as a control. The sample was sorted CD4+, CD8+, or CD8+CD57+ T cells (not recorded which) from PBMCs. This rearrangement joins TRBV11-3 to TRBJ2-3; either TRBD1 or TRBD2 may supply D (5 bases each). CDR3 in DNA: TGTGCCAGCAGCTTAGAAGGGTTTGGGGCCGGGGAGACAGATACGCAGTATTTT. Amino acids: CASSLEGFGAGETDTQYF. The full variable domain, completed using reference TRBV11-3 and TRBJ2-3, is EAGVVQSPRYKIIEKKQPVAFWCNPISGHNTLYWYLQNLGQGPELLIRYENEEAVDDSQLPKDRFSAERLKGVDSTLKIQPAELGDSAVYLCASSLEGFGAGETDTQYFGPGTRLTVL.